A selection of T cell receptor beta chains follows, all from one sample in a study of shared clonotypes between healthy human individuals. Assay used: immunoSEQ multiplex PCR; TCRdb lists only in-frame clones, some missing. Seen here are hundreds of thousands of clones, about 90% observed once, and the top ten hold 24%. The sample was naive CD8+ T cells sorted from blood. Receptor source: a man aged 25 to 40 in good health. The CDR3 runs from the conserved cysteine through the conserved F or W. D genes are given only for firm matches. Rows give clone size only sometimes, using once, few, many, or a class for an expanded clone.

. TRBJ2-5 TRBV27 . TGTGCCAGCAGAAACCCTTGGCAAGAGACCCAGTACTTC CASRNPWQETQYF
. TRBJ2-1 TRBV9 . TGTGCCAGCAGCGTAGGAGGGGAAGTTGCCTACAATGAGCAGTTCTTC CASSVGGEVAYNEQFF
once TRBJ2-7 TRBV15 . TGTGCCACCAGCAGAGACCGGGCCGTGGCAGGGGGGACCTACGAGCAGTACTTC CATSRDRAVAGGTYEQYF
. TRBJ2-1 TRBV27 . TGTGCCAGCAGTTGGGACTCCGCCTACAATGAGCAGTTCTTC CASSWDSAYNEQFF
. TRBJ1-5 TRBV18 . TGTGCCAGCTCACCTGGGAGGAGCAATCAGCCCCAGCATTTT CASSPGRSNQPQHF
. TRBJ2-1 TRBV5-1 TRBD2 TGCGCCAGCAGCTTGGCAGCGGGAGGCTCCTACAATGAGCAGTTCTTC CASSLAAGGSYNEQFF
. TRBJ2-7 TRBV4-3 . TGCGCCAGCAGCCAAGATAGAAGCAGAGGGGAATACGAGCAGTACTTC CASSQDRSRGEYEQYF
. TRBJ2-7 TRBV7-2 . TGTGCCAGCAGCAACCTGGGGTACGAGCAGTACTTC CASSNLGYEQYF
. TRBJ1-1 TRBV28 . TGTGCCAGCAGTTTGGCAGGGGAAATCACTGAAGCTTTCTTT CASSLAGEITEAFF
. TRBJ2-3 TRBV5-1 TRBD2 TGCGCCAGCCGTGGACTAGCGTTCGGAGTCACAGATACGCAGTATTTT CASRGLAFGVTDTQYF
. TRBJ1-2 TRBV27 . TGTGCCAGCGGCCGGGACGGAATCTATGGCTACACCTTC CASGRDGIYGYTF
. TRBJ2-1 TRBV9 . TGTGCCAGCAGCGGAGGGGACTACAATGAGCAGTTCTTC CASSGGDYNEQFF
once TRBJ2-1 TRBV7-6 . TGTGCCAGCAGCTTATTGTTGGGACAAGCATACAATGAGCAGTTCTTC CASSLLLGQAYNEQFF
few TRBJ2-5 TRBV6-5 TRBD2 TGTGCCAGCAGTTCTGGGGGAGGGGAGGTGACCCAGTACTTC CASSSGGGEVTQYF
. TRBJ2-7 TRBV10-3 . TGTGCCATCGCTAGCGAGCCCTACGAGCAGTACTTC CAIASEPYEQYF
. TRBJ2-2 TRBV27 . TGTGCCAGCAGTTCCTCACCCGGGACAACGAACACCGGGGAGCTGTTTTTT CASSSSPGTTNTGELFF
. TRBJ2-3 TRBV18 TRBD2 TGTGCCAGCTCATTGCTAGCGGGGAAATCCACAGATACGCAGTATTTT CASSLLAGKSTDTQYF
. TRBJ2-2 TRBV27 . TGTGCCACAAGCCCTGGGCTTGACACCGGGGAGCTGTTTTTT CATSPGLDTGELFF
. TRBJ2-3 TRBV21-1 . TGTGCCGAAGGAGGAGATACGCAGTATTTT CAEGGDTQYF
. TRBJ2-7 TRBV7-2 TRBD1 TGTGCCAGCAGCTTAGCCCAGTTCCGGGACAGGCACTACGAGCAGTACTTC CASSLAQFRDRHYEQYF
once TRBJ2-3 TRBV10-1 . TGCGCCAGCAGTCCGACTGAGACAGATACGCAGTATTTT CASSPTETDTQYF
. TRBJ1-3 TRBV6-1 . TGTGCCAGCAGTGTTGGGAGGACCTCGGGAAACACCATATATTTT CASSVGRTSGNTIYF
few TRBJ2-7 TRBV7-2 TRBD1 TGTGCCAGCAGTCGGGGGACAGGGGCCTACGAGCAGTACTTC CASSRGTGAYEQYF
few TRBJ2-7 TRBV4-2 TRBD2 TGTGCCAGCAGCCATCCCTTAGCGGGATTGGACGAGCAGTACTTC CASSHPLAGLDEQYF
. TRBJ1-4 TRBV2 . TGTGCCAGCAGTGAAGAGATGGTGACAACTAATGAAAAACTGTTTTTT CASSEEMVTTNEKLFF
. TRBJ1-2 TRBV6-1 . TGTGCCAGCAGCGCCGGACCTTATGGCTACACCTTC CASSAGPYGYTF
once TRBJ2-1 TRBV7-2 TRBD2 TGTGCCAGCAGCCCCCTAGTTGGGACTAGCAGTGAGCAGTTCTTC CASSPLVGTSSEQFF